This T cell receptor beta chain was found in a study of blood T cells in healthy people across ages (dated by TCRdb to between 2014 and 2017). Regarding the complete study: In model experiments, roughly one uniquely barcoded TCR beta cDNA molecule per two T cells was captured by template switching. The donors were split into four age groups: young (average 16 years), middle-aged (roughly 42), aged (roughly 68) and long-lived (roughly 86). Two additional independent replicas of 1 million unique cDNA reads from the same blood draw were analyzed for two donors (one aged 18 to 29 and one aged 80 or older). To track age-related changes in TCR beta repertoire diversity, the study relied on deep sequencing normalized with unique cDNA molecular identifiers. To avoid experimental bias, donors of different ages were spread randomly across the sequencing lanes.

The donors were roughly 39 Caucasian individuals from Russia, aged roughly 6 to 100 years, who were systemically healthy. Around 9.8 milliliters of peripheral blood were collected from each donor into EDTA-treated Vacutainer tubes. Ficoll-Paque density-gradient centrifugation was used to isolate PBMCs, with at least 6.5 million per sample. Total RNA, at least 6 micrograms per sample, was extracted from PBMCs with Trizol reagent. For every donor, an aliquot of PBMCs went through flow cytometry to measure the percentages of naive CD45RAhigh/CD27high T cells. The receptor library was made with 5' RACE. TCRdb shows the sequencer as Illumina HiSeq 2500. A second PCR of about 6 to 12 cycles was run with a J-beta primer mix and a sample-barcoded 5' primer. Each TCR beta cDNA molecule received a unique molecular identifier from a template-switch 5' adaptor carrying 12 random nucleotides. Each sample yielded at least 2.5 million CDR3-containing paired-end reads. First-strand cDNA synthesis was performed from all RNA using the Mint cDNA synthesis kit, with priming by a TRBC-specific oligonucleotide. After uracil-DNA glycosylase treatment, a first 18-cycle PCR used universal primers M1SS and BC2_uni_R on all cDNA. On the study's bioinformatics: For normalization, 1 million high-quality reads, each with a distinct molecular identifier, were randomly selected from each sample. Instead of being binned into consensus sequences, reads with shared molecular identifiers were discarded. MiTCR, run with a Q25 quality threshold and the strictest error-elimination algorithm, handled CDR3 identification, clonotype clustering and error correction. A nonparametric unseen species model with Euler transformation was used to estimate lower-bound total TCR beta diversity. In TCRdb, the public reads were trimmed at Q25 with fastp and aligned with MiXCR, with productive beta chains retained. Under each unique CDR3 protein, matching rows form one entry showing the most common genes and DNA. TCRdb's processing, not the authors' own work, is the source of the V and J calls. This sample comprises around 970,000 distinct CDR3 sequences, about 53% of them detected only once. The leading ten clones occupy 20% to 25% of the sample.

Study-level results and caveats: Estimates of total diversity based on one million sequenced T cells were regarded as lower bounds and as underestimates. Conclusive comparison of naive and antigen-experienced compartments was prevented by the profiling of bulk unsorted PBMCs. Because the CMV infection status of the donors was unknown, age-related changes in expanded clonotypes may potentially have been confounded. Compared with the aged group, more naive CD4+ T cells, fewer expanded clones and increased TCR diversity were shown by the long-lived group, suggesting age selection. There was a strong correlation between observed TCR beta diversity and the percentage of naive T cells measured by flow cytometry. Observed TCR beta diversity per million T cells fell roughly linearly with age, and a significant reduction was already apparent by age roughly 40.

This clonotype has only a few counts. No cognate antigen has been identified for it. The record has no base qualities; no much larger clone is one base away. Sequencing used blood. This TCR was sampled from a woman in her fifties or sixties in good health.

The nucleotide sequence is TGCAGCGTTGGGGACAGCCTTGAGGAGCAGTTCTTC. Translated, this is CSVGDSLEEQFF. Recombination connected TRBV29-1 to TRBJ2-1, and 7 junction bases match TRBD1. CDR1 and CDR2, looked up from the germline V gene, are SQVTM and ANQGSEA. V is cut back by 4 bases and J by 10 bases, with 7 bases in the junction unmatched. Counted from cysteine to phenylalanine, this CDR3 has 12 amino acids. Only the CDR3 part of the read is kept: 36 bases, read in frame from the first base.